This TCR beta chain was identified in a study of blood T cell repertoires in COVID-19. The method was immunoSEQ multiplex PCR; TCRdb's version includes in-frame clones alone and lacks a portion of them. The table records some 110,000 clones, about 80% of them present only once. This CDR3 contains 17 residues. The V gene end was trimmed by 3 bases and the J gene end by 0 bases; junction bases not matched to a gene: 5. From germline, CDR1 is MNHEY and CDR2 SMNVEV (reference sequence). This TCR was sampled from a woman aged 80 or over with active or convalescent COVID-19. Sequencing used peripheral blood. V gene TRBV27 combines with J gene TRBJ2-6, with 7 nucleotides matching TRBD2. The DNA for the CDR3 is TGTGCCAGCAGTTTTGGCGGGAGTTACTCTGGGGCCAACGTCCTGACTTTC. Protein sequence: CASSFGGSYSGANVLTF.